The T cell receptor beta chain described here comes from a study of cytomegalovirus exposure and HLA in healthy donors. The CDR3 is made up of 16 amino acids. V shed 3 bases and J shed 6 bases, with 17 bases lying between them. Germline assignment: CDR1 MGHRA and CDR2 YSYEKL. Study results and caveats: For most subjects, TCR beta sequences were reported to predict HLA-A and HLA-B alleles with accuracy. The authors assumed roughly uniform sequencing depth across donors for presence/absence analyses. A later analysis linked a missense variant in DCLRE1C to the trimming of TCR beta V and J genes.

Primers: 60 Vbeta forward and 13 Jbeta reverse. Generated by immunoSEQ multiplex PCR, the TCRdb table keeps only in-frame clones and is missing some. This sample has roughly 98,000 clones; 65% to 85% occur once, and the top ten carry 3%. A word on this clone: Its specificity is not known.

This sequence originates from a female donor in good health and CMV-seropositive. Sequenced sample: PBMCs. This chain links TRBV4-1 with TRBJ2-2; a weak D match, TRBD1 (6 bases). In nucleotides, the CDR3 is TGCGCCAGCAGCCATCTCCGCGTCAGGGGTGCCGGGGAGCTGTTTTTT. This translates into CASSHLRVRGAGELFF.